A single sample gave rise to the 24 T cell receptor beta chains below, sequenced in a study of response to subunit inactivated influenza vaccine. TCRdb called the RT-PCR reads again in MiXCR, with one record for every CDR3 protein. The sample lists roughly 570,000 distinct CDR3 sequences, 14% occurring once. This specimen was PBMCs from blood, taken roughly 12 days after vaccination. The receptors were sampled from a man aged 50-59 years who received an inactivated influenza vaccine.

The chain is built from TRBV7-9 and TRBJ2-3; 8 nucleotides agree with TRBD2. Germline assignment: CDR1 SEHNR and CDR2 FQNEAQ (reference sequence). V was clipped by 5 bases and J by 0 bases; unmatched bases: 4. This CDR3 is 15 amino acids long. This CDR3 is CASSVLAESTDTQYF. In nucleotides, the CDR3 is TGTGCCAGCAGCGTACTAGCGGAGAGCACAGATACGCAGTATTTT. Filled out from reference TRBV7-9 and TRBJ2-3, the complete variable domain reads DTGVSQNPRHKITKRGQNVTFRCDPISEHNRLYWYRQTLGQGPEFLTYFQNEAQLEKSRLLSDRFSAERPKGSFSTLEIQRTEQGDSAMYLCASSVLAESTDTQYFGPGTRLTVL.

This chain uses TRBV20-1 with TRBJ2-7, with TRBD2 matching 11 bases. Looked up from germline, CDR1 is DFQATT and CDR2 is SNEGSKA (reference sequence). The ends lost 3 bases at V and 3 bases at J; junction bases unmatched: 10. The CDR3 extends over 16 amino acids. CDR3 in amino acids: CSASTSGSLRGYEQYF. CDR3 DNA sequence: TGCAGTGCTAGTACTAGCGGGAGTTTGAGAGGCTACGAGCAGTACTTC.

This clonotype was counted only a few times. This chain joins TRBV25-1 and TRBJ2-1; D perhaps matches TRBD2 (5 bases). In germline, CDR1 is MGHDK, CDR2 SYGVNS. This CDR3 spans 13 amino acids. Trimming removed 0 bases at V and 9 bases at J, with 9 bases between. The CDR3 loop reads CASSEYSRVEQFF. The CDR3 DNA is TGTGCCAGCAGTGAATATTCGAGGGTTGAGCAGTTCTTC.

The chain combines TRBV19 with TRBJ2-1; possibly TRBD1 for D (6 bases). In germline, CDR1 is LNHDA, CDR2 SQIVND (reference sequence). CDR3 length: 16 amino acids. Trimming cost V 6 bases and J 2 bases, with 17 bases left between them. CDR3 nucleotide sequence: TGTGCCAGTAGCCGATCCACAGGGTCTGCCTACAATGAGCAGTTCTTC. It encodes CASSRSTGSAYNEQFF.

This sequence joins TRBV20-1 and TRBJ2-5; maybe TRBD2 (5 bases). The CDR3 length is 14 residues. From germline, CDR1 is DFQATT and CDR2 SNEGSKA (reference sequence). V lost 2 bases to trimming and J lost 5 bases, with 15 bases between them. The CDR3 sequence is CSARFGSPGETQYF. CDR3 coding DNA: TGCAGTGCTAGATTCGGCTCCCCGGGGGAGACCCAGTACTTC.

DNA for the CDR3: TGTGCCAGCAGTTACGGCGCCGGGGTGGAAGCTTTCTTT. It yields the protein CASSYGAGVEAFF. This rearrangement joins TRBV6-6 to TRBJ1-1; D not certain. With 2 bases removed from V and 8 bases from J, the gap between germline ends came to 12 bases. The germline CDR1 and CDR2 sequences are MNHNY and SVGAGI (reference sequence). The CDR3 contains 13 residues.

J is TRBJ1-4 and V is TRBV20-1, with D unclear. Germline V gives CDR1 DFQATT, CDR2 SNEGSKA (reference sequence). The CDR3 runs 14 residues. V gave up 0 bases and J gave up 8 bases, with 13 bases separating them. The CDR3 coding sequence is TGCAGTGCTAGAGAGGGGAGCGGAGGCGAAAAACTGTTTTTT. It translates to CSAREGSGGEKLFF.

As DNA, the CDR3 is TGCAGTGCCGCTGTTCAAGCAAGAGCTAACTATGGCTACACCTTC. As protein: CSAAVQARANYGYTF. The V gene is TRBV20-1, the J gene TRBJ1-2, with unresolved D. Looked up from germline, CDR1 is DFQATT and CDR2 is SNEGSKA (reference sequence). Trimming took off 6 bases at V and 0 bases at J, with 17 bases between the two ends. The CDR3 is 15 amino acids.

J is TRBJ2-1 and V is TRBV7-2; D unclear. V lost 5 bases and J lost 9, with 11 bases in between. Germline CDR1 and CDR2: SGHTA and FQGNSA. This CDR3 is 12 amino acids long. CDR3 sequence (DNA): TGTGCCAGCAGCCGCCTGAGTAGTGAGCAGTTCTTC. This sequence encodes CASSRLSSEQFF.

This chain uses TRBV7-9 with TRBJ2-2; 8 bases are shared with TRBD2. Germline CDR1 and CDR2: SEHNR and FQNEAQ (reference sequence). The CDR3 loop spans 17 amino acids. The V and J ends lost 3 bases and 7 bases, in that order; junction bases with no gene match: 13. CDR3 bases: TGTGCCAGCAGCTTGCCCCCGGGGGGGCGGTATGACGGGGAGCTGTTTTTT. Amino acid sequence: CASSLPPGGRYDGELFF.

Only a few counts were recorded for this clonotype. The chain is built from TRBV12-3 or TRBV12-4 and TRBJ2-7, with a weak D call TRBD2 (6 bases). The germline V and J ends were trimmed by 8 bases and 1 base, with 9 bases remaining between them. The CDR3 extends over 12 amino acids. The CDR3 reads CASRLGSYEQYF. For the CDR3, the DNA is TGTGCCAGCCGACTAGGGTCCTACGAGCAGTACTTC.

This clonotype turned up a few times. The junction does not match germline at one end; this may be a read error. V usage is TRBV20-1 and J usage is TRBJ2-3, with 7 bases aligning to TRBD2. Germline CDR1 reads DFQATT; CDR2 reads SNEGSKA (reference sequence). The CDR3 extends over 11 amino acids. Here the CDR3 reads CSARGGLGIRF. The CDR3 coding sequence is TGCAGTGCTAGAGGTGGACTAGGGATTCGATTT.

V is TRBV4-3 and J is TRBJ2-2, with D maybe TRBD1 (5 bases). The CDR3 sequence is 14 residues long. Germline CDR1 is LGHNA and CDR2 is YSLEER. The ends were cut back, 4 bases at V and 6 bases at J, with 12 bases in the middle. The CDR3 sequence: CASSPPSGSGELFF. Here the CDR3 DNA reads TGCGCCAGCAGCCCCCCGTCAGGGTCCGGGGAGCTGTTTTTT.

The CDR3 DNA follows: TGTGCCAGTAGTAACCGGGACAGGGGGCCAGATACGCAGTATTTT. Translation: CASSNRDRGPDTQYF. This chain links TRBV19 with TRBJ2-3, with 12 nucleotides matching TRBD1. This CDR3 contains 15 residues. The V gene's germline CDR1 is LNHDA and CDR2 SQIVND (reference sequence). J gave up 4 bases and V 4 bases, and 3 bases lay outside the gene matches.

The table lists this clonotype with a few counts. The chain carries TRBV11-2 and TRBJ2-3, with 8 positions matching TRBD1. This CDR3 is built from 16 residues. The ends lost 2 bases at V and 4 bases at J; junction bases unmatched: 8. The V gene's germline CDR1 is SGHAT and CDR2 FQNNGV. The CDR3 loop is CASSLPDQGASDTQYF. The CDR3, as DNA: TGTGCCAGCAGCTTACCTGATCAGGGGGCCTCAGATACGCAGTATTTT.

This clonotype was observed a handful of times. The chain carries TRBV2 and TRBJ2-1; D remains unclear. Trimming stripped 4 bases from V and 6 bases from J, with 10 bases between. The CDR3 sequence is 13 residues long. The germline V gene has CDR1 SNHLY and CDR2 FYNNEI. CDR3 residues: CASSARASNEQFF. The CDR3 nucleotides read TGTGCCAGCAGTGCCCGGGCTTCCAATGAGCAGTTCTTC.

The chain has TRBV20-1 and TRBJ1-6; possible D gene TRBD1, 6 bases. V was pared by 4 bases and J by 9 bases, with 13 bases between. Per the germline V gene, CDR1 is DFQATT and CDR2 is SNEGSKA (reference sequence). The CDR3 sequence is 13 residues long. In DNA, the CDR3 is TGCAGTGCTAAATGGACAGCCTCTTCACCCCTCCACTTT. Translation gives CSAKWTASSPLHF.

The chain couples TRBV15 to TRBJ1-5; D may be TRBD1 (6 bases). CDR1 is LNHNV, CDR2 YYDKDF, per germline (reference sequence). V dropped 0 bases and J dropped 6 bases, with 18 bases sitting between them. CDR3 length equals 17 residues. CDR3 sequence reads: CATSRDLAGATSQPQHF. Here the CDR3 DNA reads TGTGCCACCAGCAGAGATTTGGCAGGGGCAACCAGTCAGCCCCAGCATTTT.

The J gene is TRBJ2-3, the V gene TRBV6-5, with 8 bases aligning to TRBD2. The length of the CDR3 is 17 residues. In germline, CDR1 is MNHEY, CDR2 SVGAGI. Trimming cost V 4 bases and J 2 bases; bases outside gene matches: 11. The CDR3 DNA reads as TGTGCCAGCAGTTTTGGACAATACGGGAGGGACACAGATACGCAGTATTTT. This encodes CASSFGQYGRDTDTQYF.

This clonotype has just a few counts. The chain combines TRBV5-1 with TRBJ2-7; no reliable D call. Germline values: CDR1 SGHRS, CDR2 YFSETQ. The CDR3 spans 13 residues. The germline V and J ends were trimmed by 5 bases and 0 bases, with 9 bases remaining between them. CDR3 loop: CASSKAASYEQYF. DNA of the CDR3: TGCGCCAGCAGTAAGGCAGCCTCCTACGAGCAGTACTTC. The full variable domain, in which reference TRBV5-1 and TRBJ2-7 provide the parts outside the CDR3, is KAGVTQTPRYLIKTRGQQVTLSCSPISGHRSVSWYQQTPGQGLQFLFEYFSETQRNKGNFPGRFSGRQFSNSRSEMNVSTLELGDSALYLCASSKAASYEQYFGPGTRLTVT.

This clonotype was observed a few times. The J gene is TRBJ2-5, the V gene TRBV6-2 or TRBV6-3, with 9 bases aligning to TRBD2. With 2 bases clipped from V and 0 bases from J, the junction kept 4 bases outside the gene matches. Germline V gene lookup returns CDR1 MNHEY and CDR2 SVGEGT. The CDR3 runs 16 residues. The CDR3 DNA is TGTGCCAGCAGTTACAGCCTAGCGGGATACCAAGAGACCCAGTACTTC. Its protein product is CASSYSLAGYQETQYF.

The chain joins TRBV15 to TRBJ2-7, with unresolved D. Trimming took off 1 base at V and 5 bases at J, with 9 bases between the two ends. CDR1 is LNHNV, CDR2 YYDKDF, per germline (reference sequence). The CDR3 has 13 residues. CDR3 amino acids: CATSRVLVNEQYF. Written as DNA, the CDR3 is TGTGCCACCAGCAGAGTTTTGGTGAACGAGCAGTACTTC.

The gene calls are TRBV12-3 or TRBV12-4 and TRBJ2-2, with 8 bases identical to TRBD2. The length of the CDR3 is 16 residues. The V gene end was trimmed by 6 bases and the J gene end by 1 base; junction bases not matched to a gene: 7. The CDR3 nucleotides are TGTGCCAGCAGCCTTCTTCTAGCGGGGAACACCGGGGAGCTGTTTTTT. Amino acid sequence: CASSLLLAGNTGELFF.

V and J are TRBV12-3 or TRBV12-4 and TRBJ1-4; D may be TRBD1 (5 bases). V was pared by 5 bases and J by 8 bases, with 12 bases between. This CDR3 comprises 13 residues. This CDR3 is CASSPPGGEKLFF. The CDR3 DNA is TGTGCCAGCAGTCCTCCGGGGGGGGAAAAACTGTTTTTT.